This T cell receptor (beta chain) is from a study of blood T cells in healthy people across ages. Findings of the study overall: It was held that the diversity estimates obtained from one million T cells were underestimates.

Of note for this clonotype: Its antigen remains unidentified.

The CDR3 is 16 amino acids. Germline V gives CDR1 PRHDT, CDR2 FYEKMQ (reference sequence). V lost 2 bases and J lost 3; bases outside the gene matches: 5. Alongside a J-beta primer mix, a sample-barcoded 5' primer served in a second PCR lasting roughly 7 to 11 cycles. Every sample gave at least 2.5 million paired-end reads containing CDR3. One entry per CDR3 protein, called by TCRdb with MiXCR from the 5' RACE reads. This table holds 1.5 million to 2 million distinct CDR3 sequences, approximately 40% found once. This clonotype was sampled from a human donor in good health. Sequencing used blood. The V gene is TRBV13, the J gene TRBJ2-3, with 10 bases aligning to TRBD2. This CDR3 is CASSLWLAGVTDTQYF. As DNA, the CDR3 is TGTGCCAGCAGCTTATGGCTAGCGGGGGTGACAGATACGCAGTATTTT.